This TCR beta chain was observed in a study of human T cells and chemical hapten exposure (TCRdb year 2021). Context from the whole study: For sensitization, 2% DPC in acetone was applied to a roughly 2 cm by roughly 2 cm area of upper inner arm skin. Weekly therapeutic DPC doses were additionally applied to the scalp of patients throughout the roughly 22-week study period. Patch testing on the upper back used Finn chambers containing 0.01% DPC, with scoring done after 6 days according to International Contact Dermatitis Research Group standards. Alopecia areata with under or over 50% scalp involvement, alopecia totalis and alopecia universalis were represented in the patient cohort, which was mostly female. The libraries were sequenced as a pool, and the TCR yield per sample differed mostly because of small variations in library volumes within the pool. The study tracked peripheral blood TCR repertoire changes in vivo during primary and secondary sensitization to the hapten diphenylcyclopropenone (DPC) in alopecia patients. Blood was sampled from patients pre-sensitization (week 0) and at 2, 6 and about 24 weeks after DPC sensitization. Blood for TCR sequencing was provided by twenty-nine alopecia patients at one to four time points (pre-sensitization, 2, 6 and 24 weeks). Study-level results and caveats: Repeated subsampling changed both the strength of the expansion versus patch-test correlation and the threshold at which the correlation became significant. DPC sensitization did not change how many TCRs were above 1 in 1000 frequency, and no evidence was found of alterations in global repertoire structure. Because every patient had alopecia, a presumed autoimmune disease, the patients' immune response might differ from that of healthy individuals. Compared with pre-sensitization or healthy control sets, expanded TCRs formed significantly more large CDR3 similarity clusters, which is consistent with antigen-driven responses. The number of PT1 expanded TCRs positively correlated with patch test score, significant at thresholds 8, 16 and 32 but not 4.

Trimming removed 8 bases from V and 5 bases from J; the gene matches leave 5 bases unexplained. The CDR3 runs 14 residues from the cysteine to the phenylalanine. Left in the record is the CDR3 DNA by itself, 42 bases read in frame from the first base. The germline V gene gives CDR1 as MNHNS and CDR2 as SASEGT. Library construction relied on RACE. Sequencing instrument: NextSeq 500. During library preparation, unique molecular identifiers were attached to individual cDNA molecules so that TCRs could be counted in a quantitative, reproducible way. From each blood RNA sample, both TCR alpha and TCR beta chains were sequenced. In the authors' own workflow: A median of roughly 98,000 TCRs per sample was observed, with a range of about 23,224 to 690,600. The Decombinator software suite was used to annotate the V, J and CDR3 of the TCR reads. For PS versus PT1 abundance plots, all samples were subsampled to the same number of TCRs (28,000). Expanded TCRs were defined as absent before sensitization and observed at least eight times at the 2-week time point. TCRdb trimmed public reads at Q25 via fastp, called clones via MiXCR and kept in-frame beta chains. Entries that share a CDR3 protein sequence are merged under the most common genes and DNA. Here the V and J calls rest on TCRdb's processing, not on the authors' analysis. The sample contains 100,000 or so distinct CDR3 sequences, approximately 11% of them found a single time. Under 2.5% of the sample is taken by the ten largest.

The sample's time point label, in plain terms: patch test 2, 6 weeks after DPC sensitization. What this sample's treatment or condition label stands for: therapeutic diphenylcyclopropenone sensitization with weekly scalp DPC. At each patch-test visit, blood was drawn before the patch test was applied. Eligible patients were aged 18 to 70, diagnosed with alopecia, deemed suitable for DPC therapy, and excluded if pregnant. Total RNA was isolated from unfractionated whole blood collected in Tempus Blood RNA tubes. This clonotype has more than one count but fewer than ten. Its antigen is not yet known. Nothing much larger sits one base from this clone, and base qualities are not available.

The TCR was taken from a man aged 35-49 years with alopecia areata. Some clones in this sample may be carry-over from other donors' samples. This chain is built from TRBV6-1 and TRBJ2-5; 13 bases in the middle match TRBD2. The sequencing used whole blood, collected in connection with sensitization to the hapten diphenylcyclopropenone (DPC). The nucleotide sequence reads TGTGCCAGCGATGTGACTAGCGGGAGGGAGACCCAGTACTTC. It translates as CASDVTSGRETQYF.